Shown below are 30 T cell receptor beta chains from a single sample sequenced in a study of T-cell reconstitution after alpha-beta-depleted transplantation in children. Unique molecular identifiers were incorporated during preparation of the TCRbeta library. TCRdb processed the PCR reads anew with MiXCR; each CDR3 protein has one entry. The sample records over 120,000 distinct CDR3 sequences, 8.5% to 10% being singletons. This sample comprised PBMCs, mostly from graft donor cells, obtained 180 days after TCRalphabeta/CD19-depleted stem cell transplant. The origin of the receptors is a female patient aged 2-10 years who had a stem cell transplant for congenital amegakaryocytic thrombocytopenia, so the T cells may come from the graft donor.

This clonotype was observed at least ten times. The genes are TRBV10-3 and TRBJ2-1; 8 positions agree with TRBD1. Trimming removed 4 bases from V and 8 bases from J; junction bases left unmatched: 4. Germline CDR1 is ENHRY and CDR2 is SYGVKD. The CDR3 extends over 13 amino acids. CDR3 protein: CAISAGTGDEQFF. The DNA for the CDR3 is TGTGCCATCAGTGCAGGGACAGGAGATGAGCAGTTCTTC.

This clonotype showed up many times. Here the CDR3 DNA reads TGTGCCAGCTGCGGCGGGGGCTCCTACGAGCAGTACTTC. Residues: CASCGGGSYEQYF. This rearrangement joins TRBV28 to TRBJ2-7, with TRBD2 matching 7 bases. Germline trimming cut 8 bases from V and 0 bases from J; bases unmatched to any gene: 4. This CDR3 comprises 13 residues. Looked up from germline, CDR1 is MDHEN and CDR2 is SYDVKM.

The V gene is TRBV6-2 or TRBV6-3, the J gene TRBJ2-7, with D hard to call. CDR1 MNHEY and CDR2 SVGEGT come from the germline V gene. Trimming took off 6 bases at V and 3 bases at J, with 6 bases between the two ends. CDR3 length: 11 amino acids. CDR3 bases: TGTGCCAGCAGGACGAGCTACGAGCAGTACTTC. It specifies CASRTSYEQYF.

In its sample, this clonotype was seen many times. The chain uses TRBV5-8 and TRBJ2-1; D is perhaps TRBD2 (6 bases). V shed 5 bases and J shed 4 bases, with 13 bases lying between them. CDR3 size: 14 residues. Germline CDR1 and CDR2: SGHTS and YDEGEE. The CDR3 DNA reads as TGTGCCAGCAGTGCCGGGACTTTTTACAATGAGCAGTTCTTC. Protein product: CASSAGTFYNEQFF.

Ten or more counts support this clonotype. V and J are TRBV7-9 and TRBJ2-1; no reliable D call. The CDR3 is 12 amino acids. The germline CDR1 and CDR2 sequences are SEHNR and FQNEAQ (reference sequence). V gave up 1 base and J gave up 8 bases, with 6 bases separating them. The CDR3 DNA sequence: TGTGCCAGCAGCTTAGGCCGGGATGAGCAGTTCTTC. This encodes CASSLGRDEQFF.

This clonotype was counted between two and nine times. This chain connects TRBV3-1 to TRBJ1-5, with D possibly TRBD1 on 5 matching bases. This CDR3 has 12 amino acids. V was pared by 2 bases and J by 10 bases, with 9 bases between. CDR1 is LGHDT, CDR2 YNNKEL, per germline (reference sequence). The CDR3 nucleotides read TGTGCCAGCAGCCAACGGGGGGACCCCCAGCATTTT. Protein product: CASSQRGDPQHF.

This clonotype was counted at least ten times. This chain connects TRBV29-1 to TRBJ2-1; D might be TRBD1 or TRBD2, each matching 6 bases. The CDR3 has 15 amino acids. Germline assignment: CDR1 SQVTM and CDR2 ANQGSEA. The ends were cut back, 4 bases at V and 5 bases at J, with 18 bases in the middle. The chain's CDR3 is CSVVGGHRSNNEQFF. The CDR3 nucleotides are TGCAGCGTTGTGGGGGGACACAGAAGCAACAATGAGCAGTTCTTC.

This clonotype has just a few counts. The genes are TRBV28 and TRBJ2-7, with D possibly being TRBD2 (5 bases). The V end lost 8 bases, the J end lost 2 bases, and 16 bases lay between the germline ends. The CDR3 is 14 amino acids. In germline, CDR1 is MDHEN, CDR2 SYDVKM. This CDR3 reads CASDPGGFTYEQYF. The CDR3 bases are TGTGCCAGCGACCCTGGCGGGTTTACCTACGAGCAGTACTTC.

The chain couples TRBV20-1 to TRBJ2-2, with TRBD1 identical over 7 bases. Trimming cost V 0 bases and J 7 bases; bases outside gene matches: 8. Germline V gene data show CDR1 as DFQATT and CDR2 as SNEGSKA (reference sequence). The CDR3 consists of 15 residues. CDR3 protein: CSARDPGTVVGELFF. The CDR3 nucleotides are TGCAGTGCTAGAGATCCAGGGACAGTGGTCGGGGAGCTGTTTTTT.

The chain employs TRBV30 and TRBJ1-5; 11 nucleotides match TRBD1. V trimming: 1 base; J trimming: 5 bases; junction bases outside the gene matches: 1. The length of the CDR3 is 14 residues. Germline lookup yields CDR1 GTSNPN and CDR2 SVGIG (reference sequence). CDR3 nucleotide sequence: TGTGCCTGGAGTGGGGACAGGGGGGATCAGCCCCAGCATTTT. Protein product: CAWSGDRGDQPQHF.

This clonotype was counted many times. The V call is TRBV7-2, the J call TRBJ2-1; 7 bases line up with TRBD2. V shed 4 bases, J shed 5 bases, and the junction held 11 bases outside the gene matches. The germline gives CDR1 SGHTA, CDR2 FQGNSA. The CDR3 sequence is 16 residues long. The CDR3 DNA follows: TGTGCCAGCAGCTCCAATCGGGCGGGAGCCCACAATGAGCAGTTCTTC. Its protein product is CASSSNRAGAHNEQFF.

This clonotype was seen ten or more times. V gene TRBV21-1 combines with J gene TRBJ2-7; the table's D call TRBD1 went unverified against the DNA. TRBV21-1 is a listed pseudogene. CDR3 length: 16 residues. CDR3 sequence: CASSNPRRVSSYEQYF. For the CDR3, the DNA is TGTGCCAGCAGCAATCCCCGGCGGGTTTCGTCCTACGAGCAGTACTTC.

This clonotype was seen ten or more times. This chain links TRBV10-3 with TRBJ1-2; D not resolved. The V gene lost 10 bases and the J gene lost 1 base, with 13 bases spanning the gap. Germline V gene lookup returns CDR1 ENHRY and CDR2 SYGVKD. The CDR3 extends over 13 amino acids. The CDR3: CASGPRNNYGYTF. CDR3 coding DNA: TGTGCCAGTGGGCCGAGAAATAACTATGGCTACACCTTC.

This clonotype has at least ten counts. The chain joins TRBV5-1 to TRBJ2-7, with 10 bases identical to TRBD1. Trimming cost V 1 base and J 3 bases; bases outside gene matches: 16. CDR3 size: 19 residues. CDR1 is SGHRS, CDR2 YFSETQ, per germline. CDR3 nucleotides: TGCGCCAGCAGCTTGTCCAGTCCCAAAGGGACAGGGGAACGCTACGAGCAGTACTTC. Protein sequence: CASSLSSPKGTGERYEQYF. Complete variable domain (other parts from reference TRBV5-1 and TRBJ2-7): KAGVTQTPRYLIKTRGQQVTLSCSPISGHRSVSWYQQTPGQGLQFLFEYFSETQRNKGNFPGRFSGRQFSNSRSEMNVSTLELGDSALYLCASSLSSPKGTGERYEQYFGPGTRLTVT.

This clonotype was recorded many times. The chain couples TRBV28 to TRBJ2-7; 10 bases are a match to TRBD2. V gave up 6 bases and J gave up 3 bases; unmatched junction bases: 8. The CDR3 spans 15 residues. Germline CDR1 reads MDHEN; CDR2 reads SYDVKM. The CDR3 DNA reads as TGTGCCAGCAGCTCGAGCGGGAGGGGGGTCTACGAGCAGTACTTC. Translated: CASSSSGRGVYEQYF.

This clonotype was seen at least ten times. The chain links TRBV14 to TRBJ2-7; D is uncertain. There are 14 residues in the CDR3. Germline V gene sequence: CDR1 SGHDN, CDR2 FVKESK. V lost 0 bases to trimming and J lost 2 bases, with 8 bases between them. CDR3 in DNA: TGTGCCAGCAGCCAAGATCTGGGCACCTACGAGCAGTACTTC. This encodes CASSQDLGTYEQYF.

This clonotype was observed at least ten times. The rearrangement links TRBV28 to TRBJ1-2; D gene uncertain. The CDR3 is 13 residues long. V was cut by 6 bases and J by 5 bases, with 13 bases left in between. Germline V lookup: CDR1 MDHEN, CDR2 SYDVKM. CDR3 amino acids: CASRDPRRYGYTF. DNA of the CDR3: TGTGCCAGCAGAGACCCTCGGAGATATGGCTACACCTTC.

This clonotype has ten or more counts. The chain joins TRBV5-1 to TRBJ2-3; D is perhaps TRBD2 (6 bases). Trimming removed 7 bases from V and 2 bases from J, with 8 bases in between. The CDR3 length is 12 residues. Germline V gene data show CDR1 as SGHRS and CDR2 as YFSETQ. The CDR3, as DNA: TGCGCCAGCGGGGGGAACACAGATACGCAGTATTTT. Residues: CASGGNTDTQYF.

This clonotype was counted ten times or more. The genes are TRBV5-1 and TRBJ1-6, with no clear D. This CDR3 is 14 amino acids long. Germline V gene lookup returns CDR1 SGHRS and CDR2 YFSETQ. Trimming shortened V by 1 base and J by 10 bases, and 12 bases separated the two germline ends. As DNA, the CDR3 is TGCGCCAGCAGCTTGATGGGGAAGGAATCACCCCTCCACTTT. Protein sequence: CASSLMGKESPLHF.

The V call is TRBV12-3 or TRBV12-4, the J call TRBJ2-1; tentatively, D is TRBD2 (6 bases). The CDR3 length is 13 residues. V lost 6 bases to trimming and J lost 8 bases, with 14 bases between them. The CDR3 DNA sequence: TGTGCCAGCAGGGGAGGATTAGGCTATGAGCAGTTCTTC. It is translated as CASRGGLGYEQFF.

This clonotype was observed a handful of times. The chain couples TRBV5-1 to TRBJ2-2; D gene unclear. Trimming left V 4 bases short and J 7 bases short, with 11 bases between. This CDR3 is 13 amino acids long. CDR1 SGHRS and CDR2 YFSETQ come from the germline V gene. The chain's CDR3 is CASSQQSGGELFF. In nucleotides, the CDR3 is TGCGCCAGCAGCCAACAGTCCGGCGGGGAGCTGTTTTTT.

As concerns this clonotype: This could be a read error, since a much larger clone is one nucleotide away. The CDR3 DNA sequence: TGTGCCAGCAGTCGAATAGTGGTAGGAGCCTACAATGAGCAGTTCTTC. Amino acids: CASSRIVVGAYNEQFF. The chain has TRBV6-1 and TRBJ2-1; D gene ambiguous. The CDR3 loop spans 16 amino acids. Germline V gene sequence: CDR1 MNHNS, CDR2 SASEGT. The V end was cut by 5 bases, the J end by 2 bases, with 16 bases between.

A remark on this clonotype: This clone may be a read error of a much larger clone one base away. The rearrangement uses TRBV5-1 and TRBJ2-3, with D possibly TRBD1 on 6 matching bases. Germline V CDR1 and CDR2: SGHRS, YFSETQ. This CDR3 is 15 amino acids long. V lost 5 bases and J 1 base, leaving 14 bases between the germline ends. This chain's CDR3 is CASRSPGHGTDTQYF. DNA for the CDR3: TGCGCCAGCAGATCTCCGGGACACGGCACAGATACGCAGTATTTT.

This chain uses TRBV14 with TRBJ2-1; TRBD2 might be the D (6 bases). The CDR3 has 21 amino acids. The V gene's germline CDR1 is SGHDN and CDR2 FVKESK. The V gene lost 0 bases and the J gene lost 3 bases, with 27 bases spanning the gap. Here the CDR3 reads CASSQDLGPKAAGKNYNEQFF. The DNA of the CDR3 is TGTGCCAGCAGCCAAGATCTCGGCCCCAAGGCGGCGGGAAAAAACTACAATGAGCAGTTCTTC.

This chain's CDR3 is CASSEQGAGDTQYF. The CDR3 DNA is TGTGCCAGCAGTGAACAGGGGGCAGGAGATACGCAGTATTTT. The gene calls are TRBV25-1 and TRBJ2-3, with 8 bases that match TRBD1. The V and J ends lost 2 bases and 5 bases, in that order; junction bases with no gene match: 3. The CDR3 is 14 residues long. The germline V gene encodes CDR1 MGHDK and CDR2 SYGVNS.

This clonotype was detected many times. CDR3 sequence: CASSLLYPPGLAGGPGTDTQYF. The DNA of the CDR3 is TGCGCCAGCAGCCTTCTGTATCCCCCGGGACTAGCGGGGGGGCCGGGCACAGATACGCAGTATTTT. The chain has TRBV5-1 and TRBJ2-3; 16 nucleotides align to TRBD2. Looked up from germline, CDR1 is SGHRS and CDR2 is YFSETQ. V lost 4 bases to trimming and J lost 1 base; unmatched junction nucleotides: 18. The CDR3 totals 22 residues.

This clonotype has just a few counts. The V gene is TRBV25-1, the J gene TRBJ2-1; TRBD2 might be the D (6 bases). The CDR3 covers 16 residues. Per germline, CDR1 MGHDK and CDR2 SYGVNS. Trimming shortened V by 8 bases and J by 7 bases, and 24 bases separated the two germline ends. CDR3 DNA sequence: TGTGCCAGCCGAGGCGCGAGGCGCGGGACTGTTAATGAGCAGTTCTTC. Translation gives CASRGARRGTVNEQFF.

The chain combines TRBV18 with TRBJ2-7, with D perhaps TRBD1 (6 bases). Germline loops: CDR1 KGHSH, CDR2 LQKENI. The CDR3 length is 14 residues. V gave up 0 bases and J gave up 5 bases, with 11 bases separating them. The CDR3 loop reads CASSPPRRGDEQYF. The CDR3 DNA is TGTGCCAGCTCACCACCACGCAGGGGAGACGAGCAGTACTTC.

The chain combines TRBV18 with TRBJ2-6; a weak D match, TRBD2 (6 bases). The CDR3 loop spans 16 amino acids. The germline V gene has CDR1 KGHSH and CDR2 LQKENI. Deletions cut 8 bases from V and 0 bases from J, with 14 bases between. Written as DNA, the CDR3 is TGTGCCAGCACAAGGGGACTCTTCTCTGGGGCCAACGTCCTGACTTTC. Protein: CASTRGLFSGANVLTF.

This clonotype appeared many times. The chain combines TRBV27 with TRBJ2-5, with 7 bases aligning to TRBD1. CDR3 size: 20 residues. J gave up 5 bases and V 2 bases, and 23 bases lay outside the gene matches. Germline V gene lookup returns CDR1 MNHEY and CDR2 SMNVEV (reference sequence). CDR3 in amino acids: CASSLAGFLGQAHEWETQYF. The CDR3 bases are TGTGCCAGCAGTTTAGCAGGTTTCTTAGGACAGGCCCATGAATGGGAGACCCAGTACTTC.